These T cell receptor beta chains were read from a single sample in a study of cytomegalovirus exposure and HLA in healthy donors. Repertoires were generated with immunoSEQ multiplex PCR, while TCRdb's copy carries only in-frame clones and drops some. The sample yields some 150,000 clones, roughly 85% seen once. Specimen: PBMCs. These receptor sequences come from a male donor in good health and CMV-seronegative. Each CDR3 is given with its conserved first and last residue. The order of the fields is clone size, V gene, J gene, D gene, CDR3 protein, CDR3 DNA. D genes are given only for firm matches. Expanded clones are given a class, and other clones once, few, many or no size at all.

size: .
V: TRBV7-3
J: TRBJ1-2
D: .
CDR3: CASSLGPGVQSYGYTF
DNA: TGTGCCAGCAGCTTAGGGCCAGGGGTACAGAGCTATGGCTACACCTTC

size: .
V: TRBV9
J: TRBJ1-2
D: TRBD1
CDR3: CASSASSGQGDGYTF
DNA: TGTGCCAGCAGCGCCAGTTCAGGACAGGGAGATGGCTACACCTTC

size: .
V: TRBV18
J: TRBJ2-5
D: .
CDR3: CASSPGTLETQYF
DNA: TGTGCCAGCTCACCAGGGACTTTGGAGACCCAGTACTTC

size: .
V: TRBV11-2
J: TRBJ1-1
D: .
CDR3: CASSYQSAGNTEAFF
DNA: TGTGCCAGCAGCTACCAGAGTGCGGGGAACACTGAAGCTTTCTTT

size: .
V: TRBV5-4
J: TRBJ2-1
D: .
CDR3: CASRASWDNEQFF
DNA: TGTGCCAGCAGGGCTAGCTGGGACAATGAGCAGTTCTTC

size: .
V: TRBV19
J: TRBJ2-7
D: TRBD1
CDR3: CASRRQGKGEQYF
DNA: TGTGCCAGTAGGCGACAGGGGAAGGGCGAGCAGTACTTC

size: .
V: TRBV5-1
J: TRBJ2-7
D: .
CDR3: CASSLAATTSIYF
DNA: TGCGCCAGCAGCTTGGCGGCCACTACGAGCATTTACTTC

size: .
V: TRBV6-1
J: TRBJ1-1
D: .
CDR3: CASSDPPGMNTEAFF
DNA: TGTGCCAGCAGTGACCCCCCAGGGATGAACACTGAAGCTTTCTTT

size: .
V: TRBV7-9
J: TRBJ2-5
D: TRBD2
CDR3: CASSSGLAGGQETQYF
DNA: TGTGCCAGCAGCTCCGGACTAGCGGGGGGGCAAGAGACTCAGTACTTC

size: .
V: TRBV30
J: TRBJ1-2
D: TRBD1
CDR3: CAWDRDRDINYGYTF
DNA: TGTGCCTGGGATCGGGACAGGGACATCAACTATGGCTACACCTTC

size: once
V: TRBV15
J: TRBJ1-6
D: .
CDR3: CATSREGVKGFSSYNSPLHF
DNA: TGTGCCACCAGCAGAGAAGGAGTTAAGGGGTTTAGCTCCTATAATTCACCCCTCCACTTT

size: .
V: TRBV15
J: TRBJ1-4
D: TRBD1
CDR3: CATSPTTGTGYEKLFF
DNA: TGTGCCACCAGCCCTACAACCGGGACAGGGTATGAAAAACTGTTTTTT

size: .
V: TRBV5-1
J: TRBJ1-6
D: .
CDR3: CASSLAGTQNSPLHF
DNA: TGCGCCAGCAGCTTGGCCGGGACACAAAATTCACCCCTCCACTTT

size: .
V: TRBV25-1
J: TRBJ2-7
D: TRBD1
CDR3: CASSAGQGVSYEQYF
DNA: TGTGCCAGCAGTGCCGGACAGGGCGTCTCCTACGAGCAGTACTTC

size: .
V: TRBV5-1
J: TRBJ2-6
D: TRBD2
CDR3: CASSLGVSGRGGANVLTF
DNA: TGCGCCAGCAGCTTGGGGGTCAGCGGGAGGGGTGGGGCCAACGTCCTGACTTTC

size: .
V: TRBV30
J: TRBJ1-3
D: .
CDR3: CAWRPTGNTIYF
DNA: TGTGCCTGGAGGCCAACAGGAAACACCATATATTTT

size: .
V: TRBV10-3
J: TRBJ2-2
D: TRBD1
CDR3: CAIRGTANTGELFF
DNA: TGTGCCATCAGGGGGACAGCGAACACCGGGGAGCTGTTTTTT

size: .
V: TRBV19
J: TRBJ1-3
D: .
CDR3: CASSMRSAGNTIYF
DNA: TGTGCCAGTAGTATGCGGTCTGCCGGAAACACCATATATTTT

size: .
V: TRBV19
J: TRBJ2-7
D: .
CDR3: CASSISTRNEQYF
DNA: TGTGCCAGTAGTATCTCAACGAGAAACGAGCAGTACTTC

size: once
V: TRBV18
J: TRBJ2-1
D: .
CDR3: CASSPIREGEQFF
DNA: TGTGCCAGCTCACCAATACGGGAAGGTGAGCAGTTCTTC

size: .
V: TRBV7-2
J: TRBJ1-1
D: .
CDR3: CASSLQGFDTEAFF
DNA: TGTGCCAGCAGCTTACAGGGTTTTGACACTGAAGCTTTCTTT

size: .
V: TRBV7-3
J: TRBJ1-2
D: TRBD1
CDR3: CASSLTDRGNGYTF
DNA: TGTGCCAGCAGCTTAACCGACAGGGGGAATGGCTACACCTTC

size: .
V: TRBV14
J: TRBJ2-1
D: TRBD2
CDR3: CASSHPPPSGSSSYNEQFF
DNA: TGTGCCAGCAGCCACCCACCGCCTAGCGGGTCAAGCTCCTACAATGAGCAGTTCTTC

size: .
V: TRBV11-2
J: TRBJ2-3
D: .
CDR3: CASSLGLSTDTQYF
DNA: TGTGCCAGCAGCTTAGGGCTCAGCACAGATACGCAGTATTTT

size: once
V: TRBV10-3
J: TRBJ2-1
D: TRBD2
CDR3: CAISSPGLAGGEQFF
DNA: TGTGCCATCAGTTCACCGGGACTAGCGGGGGGTGAGCAGTTCTTC

size: .
V: TRBV6-6
J: TRBJ1-5
D: TRBD1
CDR3: CASSQGDSNQPQHF
DNA: TGTGCCAGCAGTCAGGGGGACTCAAATCAGCCCCAGCATTTT

size: .
V: TRBV5-6
J: TRBJ1-5
D: .
CDR3: CASSPGQSNQPQHF
DNA: TGTGCCAGCAGCCCAGGACAAAGCAATCAGCCCCAGCATTTT

size: .
V: TRBV15
J: TRBJ1-2
D: TRBD1
CDR3: CATSRRGQGARNYGYTF
DNA: TGTGCCACCAGCAGAAGGGGACAGGGGGCTCGGAACTATGGCTACACCTTC

size: .
V: TRBV7-2
J: TRBJ1-1
D: .
CDR3: CASSFAGAAEAFF
DNA: TGTGCCAGCAGCTTCGCTGGGGCGGCGGAAGCTTTCTTT

size: .
V: TRBV19
J: TRBJ1-5
D: TRBD1
CDR3: CASSIDREGVQPQHF
DNA: TGTGCCAGTAGCATAGACAGGGAGGGTGTTCAGCCCCAGCATTTT

size: .
V: TRBV5-1
J: TRBJ2-7
D: TRBD1
CDR3: CASSIGGAIYEQYF
DNA: TGCGCCAGCAGCATAGGGGGCGCGATATACGAGCAGTACTTC

size: .
V: TRBV7-9
J: TRBJ1-1
D: .
CDR3: CSSSLAFGEAFF
DNA: TGTTCCAGCAGCTTAGCGTTCGGTGAAGCTTTCTTT

size: .
V: TRBV5-1
J: TRBJ2-7
D: TRBD1
CDR3: CASSSGTGSSYEQYF
DNA: TGCGCCAGCAGCTCGGGGACAGGGAGCTCCTACGAGCAGTACTTC

size: .
V: TRBV6-6
J: TRBJ1-1
D: .
CDR3: CASSFRTRDTEAFF
DNA: TGTGCCAGCAGTTTTCGGACAAGGGACACTGAAGCTTTCTTT

size: .
V: TRBV12-5
J: TRBJ1-5
D: .
CDR3: CASGIQGSVSNQPQHF
DNA: TGTGCTAGTGGGATACAGGGTAGTGTTAGCAATCAGCCCCAGCATTTT

size: .
V: TRBV6-1
J: TRBJ1-2
D: TRBD1
CDR3: CASSGQGAVYGYTF
DNA: TGTGCCAGCAGTGGACAGGGGGCGGTCTATGGCTACACCTTC

size: .
V: TRBV5-1
J: TRBJ1-1
D: .
CDR3: CASSAGGYTEAFF
DNA: TGCGCCAGCAGCGCCGGGGGGTACACTGAAGCTTTCTTT

size: .
V: TRBV4-1
J: TRBJ2-1
D: TRBD2
CDR3: CASSLVAGADYNEQFF
DNA: TGCGCCAGCAGCCTCGTAGCGGGAGCCGATTACAATGAGCAGTTCTTC

size: .
V: TRBV5-4
J: TRBJ1-2
D: .
CDR3: CASSLAAGPRYTF
DNA: TGTGCCAGCAGCTTGGCGGCAGGGCCCCGCTACACCTTC

size: .
V: TRBV5-4
J: TRBJ1-2
D: TRBD1
CDR3: CASSSKTGANYGYTF
DNA: TGTGCCAGCAGCTCGAAGACAGGGGCTAACTATGGCTACACCTTC

size: .
V: TRBV9
J: TRBJ1-2
D: .
CDR3: CASSVAADNPTGGYTF
DNA: TGTGCCAGCAGCGTAGCCGCAGACAATCCCACAGGAGGCTACACCTTC

size: .
V: TRBV4-3
J: TRBJ2-7
D: TRBD2
CDR3: CASSQGLAGGPNYEQYF
DNA: TGCGCCAGCAGCCAAGGACTAGCGGGAGGCCCCAACTACGAGCAGTACTTC

size: .
V: TRBV4-2
J: TRBJ1-4
D: TRBD1
CDR3: CASSRGTGDEKLFF
DNA: TGTGCCAGCAGCCGCGGGACAGGGGACGAAAAACTGTTTTTT

size: .
V: TRBV2
J: TRBJ1-4
D: TRBD1
CDR3: CASRTGEDEKLFF
DNA: TGTGCCAGCAGGACAGGGGAAGATGAAAAACTGTTTTTT

size: .
V: TRBV7-9
J: TRBJ1-1
D: TRBD1
CDR3: CASSPPATGILIQPGAFF
DNA: TGTGCCAGCAGCCCCCCGGCGACAGGGATCCTCATCCAACCGGGAGCTTTCTTT

size: .
V: TRBV18
J: TRBJ1-2
D: TRBD1
CDR3: CASSLTGDGGGYTF
DNA: TGTGCCAGCTCACTCACAGGGGACGGAGGTGGCTACACCTTC

size: .
V: TRBV4-2
J: TRBJ2-1
D: .
CDR3: CASSQDSERAAGDNEQFF
DNA: TGTGCCAGCAGCCAAGATTCGGAACGGGCCGCGGGTGACAATGAGCAGTTCTTC

size: few
V: TRBV7-6
J: TRBJ1-1
D: .
CDR3: CASSYSRSTEAFF
DNA: TGTGCCAGCAGCTACAGTAGAAGCACTGAAGCTTTCTTT

size: .
V: TRBV5-5
J: TRBJ2-2
D: TRBD1
CDR3: CASSFWTGDTGELFF
DNA: TGTGCCAGCAGCTTCTGGACAGGGGACACCGGGGAGCTGTTTTTT

size: .
V: TRBV7-9
J: TRBJ2-6
D: .
CDR3: CASSLGQNNVLTF
DNA: TGTGCCAGCAGCCTAGGACAGAACAACGTCCTGACTTTC

size: .
V: TRBV30
J: TRBJ1-1
D: .
CDR3: CAWSAGRVTEAFF
DNA: TGTGCCTGGAGTGCCGGCCGGGTCACTGAAGCTTTCTTT

size: once
V: TRBV19
J: TRBJ2-2
D: .
CDR3: CASSISSPGELFF
DNA: TGTGCCAGTAGTATATCTAGTCCCGGGGAGCTGTTTTTT

size: .
V: TRBV6-5
J: TRBJ2-7
D: TRBD1
CDR3: CASKMDRVNYEQYF
DNA: TGTGCCAGCAAAATGGACAGGGTGAACTACGAGCAGTACTTC